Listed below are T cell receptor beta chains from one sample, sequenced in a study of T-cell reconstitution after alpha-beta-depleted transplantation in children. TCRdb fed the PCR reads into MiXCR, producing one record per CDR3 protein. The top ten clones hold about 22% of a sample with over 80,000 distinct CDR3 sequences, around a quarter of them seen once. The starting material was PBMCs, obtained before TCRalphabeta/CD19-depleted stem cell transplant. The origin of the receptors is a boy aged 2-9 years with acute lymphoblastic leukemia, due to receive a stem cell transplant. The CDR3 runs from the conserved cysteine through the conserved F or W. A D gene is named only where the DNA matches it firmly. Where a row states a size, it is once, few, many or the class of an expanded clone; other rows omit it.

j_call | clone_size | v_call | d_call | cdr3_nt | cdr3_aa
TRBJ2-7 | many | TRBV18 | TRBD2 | TGTGCCAGCTCACGGGAGACTAGCAGCTACGAGCAGTACTTC | CASSRETSSYEQYF
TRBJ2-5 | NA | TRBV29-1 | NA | TGCAGCGTTCGGCTCAACCAAGAGACCCAGTACTTC | CSVRLNQETQYF
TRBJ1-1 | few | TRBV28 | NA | TGTGCCACCACGTGGGGGGTGGTAGCTTTCTTT | CATTWGVVAFF
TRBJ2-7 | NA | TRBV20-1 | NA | TGCAGTGCGCGGGATCACTACGAGCAGTACTTC | CSARDHYEQYF
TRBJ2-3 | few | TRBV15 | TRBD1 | TGTGCCACCAGCGGCTACCGGACAGGGAACACAGATACGCAGTATTTT | CATSGYRTGNTDTQYF
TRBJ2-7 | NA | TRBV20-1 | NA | TGCAGTGCTAGAGTTGTCCAGTTAGGGAACTACGAGCAGTACTTC | CSARVVQLGNYEQYF
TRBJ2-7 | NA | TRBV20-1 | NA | TGCAGTGCACCGTCCAGCCTGGCGGGCGAGCAGTACTTC | CSAPSSLAGEQYF
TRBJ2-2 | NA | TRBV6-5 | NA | TGTGCCAGCAGCTTACAGGGCCCAGACACCGGGGAGCTGTTTTTT | CASSLQGPDTGELFF
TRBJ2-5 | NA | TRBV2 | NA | TGTGCCAGCAGTGGGTCATTCGGTGGAGAGACCCAGTACTTC | CASSGSFGGETQYF
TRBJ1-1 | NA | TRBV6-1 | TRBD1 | TGTGCCAGCAGTAGACAGGGTGGACCACCGACTGAAGCTTTCTTT | CASSRQGGPPTEAFF
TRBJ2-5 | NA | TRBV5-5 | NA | TGTGCCAGCAGCTTGTATCCTCAAGCGGAGACCCAGTACTTC | CASSLYPQAETQYF
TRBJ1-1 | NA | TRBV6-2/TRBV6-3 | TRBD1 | TGTGCCAGCAGCCGGGACAGGGGGAGAGCTTTCTTT | CASSRDRGRAFF
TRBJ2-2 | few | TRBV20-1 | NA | TGCAGTGCTAGAGATGGAGCGAGAGCGAACACCGGGGAGCTGTTTTTT | CSARDGARANTGELFF
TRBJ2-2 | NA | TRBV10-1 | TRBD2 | TGCGCCAGCAGGTCAGCGGGAGTCGGGGAGCTGTTTTTT | CASRSAGVGELFF
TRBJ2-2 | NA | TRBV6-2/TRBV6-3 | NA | TGTGCCAGCAGCTACTCTTGGACCCAGCCGAACACCGGGGAGCTGTTTTTT | CASSYSWTQPNTGELFF
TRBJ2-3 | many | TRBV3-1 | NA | TGTGCCAGCAGCCAAGATAGGGTTCGGACAGATACGCAGTATTTT | CASSQDRVRTDTQYF
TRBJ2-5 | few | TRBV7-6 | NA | TGTGCCAGCGGGGGAGAGACCCAGTACTTC | CASGGETQYF
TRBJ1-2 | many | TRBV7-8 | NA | TGTGCCAGCAGCCTGGCGGGTTTAGGCTACACCTTC | CASSLAGLGYTF
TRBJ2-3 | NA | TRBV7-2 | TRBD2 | TGTGCCAGCAGCCGTCGGGGGGGGCGGGAGACAGATACGCAGTATTTT | CASSRRGGRETDTQYF
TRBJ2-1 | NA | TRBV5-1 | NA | TGCGCCAGCGGGCAGCCCCCCTACAATGAGCAGTTCTTC | CASGQPPYNEQFF
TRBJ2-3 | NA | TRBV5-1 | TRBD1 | TGCGCCAGCAGCTTGGCCCTTGGGGCCATTGGGACAGTGACAGATACGCAGTATTTT | CASSLALGAIGTVTDTQYF
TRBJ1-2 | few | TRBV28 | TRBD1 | TGTGCCAGCAGCTCAACAGGGGGCGGCTATGGCTACACCTTC | CASSSTGGGYGYTF
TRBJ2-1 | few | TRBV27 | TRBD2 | TGTGCCAGCAGTTTAAGGCTAGCGGGGGCTAATGAGCAGTTCTTC | CASSLRLAGANEQFF
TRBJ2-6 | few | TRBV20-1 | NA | TGCAGTGCTAAGCCCCCTTCTTTCGGAGTGGCTGGGGCCAACGTCCTGACTTTC | CSAKPPSFGVAGANVLTF
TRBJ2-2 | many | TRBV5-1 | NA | TGCGCCAGCAGCTTTGACTTCGGTCCCGGGGAGCTGTTTTTT | CASSFDFGPGELFF
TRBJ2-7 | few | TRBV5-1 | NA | TGCGCCAGCAGCTTGGTCGGGGGCTACGAGCAGTACTTC | CASSLVGGYEQYF
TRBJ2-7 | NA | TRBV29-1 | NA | TGCAGCGTTACCTACGAGCAGTACTTC | CSVTYEQYF
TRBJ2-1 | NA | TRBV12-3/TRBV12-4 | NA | TGTGCCAGCAGTGCCCCGGTGGGGCAGCTGGATGAGCAGTTCTTC | CASSAPVGQLDEQFF
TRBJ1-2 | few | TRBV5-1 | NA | TGCGCCAGCAGCCCCTCATGGGCGGGGACGGAGGGCTACACCTTC | CASSPSWAGTEGYTF